This is a list of T cell receptor beta chains from one sample in a study of cytomegalovirus exposure and HLA in healthy donors. Measured with immunoSEQ multiplex PCR; TCRdb has only the in-frame clones, and not every one. The data show around 67,000 clones, around 82% seen once. The source material was PBMCs. The receptor set was obtained from a man aged 18 to 35 in good health and CMV-seropositive. Both conserved end residues are part of each CDR3. A D gene is named only where the DNA matches it firmly. Rows give clone size only sometimes, using once, few, many, or a class for an expanded clone.

V	D	J	size	CDR3	DNA
TRBV7-2	NA	TRBJ1-4	few	CASSPEAWTNEKLFF	TGTGCCAGCAGCCCGGAGGCGTGGACTAATGAAAAACTGTTTTTT
TRBV30	TRBD1	TRBJ1-5	NA	CAWSAGGQGSNQPQHF	TGTGCCTGGAGTGCCGGCGGACAGGGTAGCAATCAGCCCCAGCATTTT
TRBV7-8	TRBD2	TRBJ2-2	NA	CASSLTGSGGGTGELFF	TGTGCCAGCAGCTTAACCGGGTCCGGCGGGGGGACCGGGGAGCTGTTTTTT
TRBV20-1	NA	TRBJ1-4	NA	CSALDEKLFF	TGCAGTGCCCTAGATGAAAAACTGTTTTTT
TRBV6-1	NA	TRBJ1-6	medium-sized	CASSEEAGRALHF	TGTGCCAGCAGTGAAGAGGCCGGGAGGGCCCTCCACTTT
TRBV10-2	NA	TRBJ2-6	NA	CASSKGGAGANVLTF	TGCGCCAGCAGTAAAGGAGGGGCAGGGGCCAACGTCCTGACTTTC
TRBV6-1	NA	TRBJ2-3	NA	CASSGHTDTQYF	TGTGCCAGCAGTGGGCACACAGATACGCAGTATTTT
TRBV4-1	NA	TRBJ1-4	NA	CASSQVPVEKLFF	TGCGCCAGCAGCCAAGTTCCGGTTGAAAAACTGTTTTTT
TRBV27	TRBD1	TRBJ1-5	NA	CASSGQGAGQPQHF	TGTGCCAGCAGTGGACAGGGGGCAGGTCAGCCCCAGCATTTT
TRBV6-5	TRBD2	TRBJ2-1	NA	CASSYSSGSVVEQFF	TGTGCCAGCAGTTACTCAAGCGGGAGTGTTGTTGAGCAGTTCTTC
TRBV29-1	TRBD2	TRBJ2-1	NA	CSVGGGTYNEQFF	TGCAGCGTGGGGGGGGGAACATACAATGAGCAGTTCTTC
TRBV25-1	NA	TRBJ2-5	NA	CASTNPEGSQETQYF	TGTGCCAGCACTAACCCGGAGGGCAGCCAAGAGACCCAGTACTTC
TRBV28	TRBD2	TRBJ2-7	NA	CASSISGTSGRGEQYF	TGTGCCAGCAGTATCTCCGGGACTAGCGGGAGAGGCGAGCAGTACTTC
TRBV10-2	NA	TRBJ2-2	NA	CASSESTGGELFF	TGCGCCAGCAGTGAGTCGACGGGGGGGGAGCTGTTTTTT
TRBV6-5	TRBD2	TRBJ2-3	few	CASSPFPSGSAVVYF	TGTGCCAGCAGTCCCTTCCCTAGCGGCAGCGCGGTCGTGTATTTT
TRBV6-1	NA	TRBJ2-5	few	CASSEGEAGSQYF	TGTGCCAGCAGTGAGGGCGAGGCGGGGTCCCAGTACTTC
TRBV6-5	TRBD1	TRBJ2-5	NA	CASRSGTGWRETQYF	TGTGCCAGCAGATCCGGGACAGGGTGGCGGGAGACCCAGTACTTC
TRBV30	TRBD1	TRBJ1-1	few	CAWSVGQANTEAFF	TGTGCCTGGAGTGTAGGACAGGCGAACACTGAAGCTTTCTTT
TRBV27	TRBD1	TRBJ1-2	few	CASSPETGSGYTF	TGTGCCAGCAGTCCAGAGACAGGGAGTGGCTACACCTTC
TRBV7-9	TRBD1	TRBJ2-6	NA	CASSRETGSYVANVLTF	TGTGCCAGCAGCCGCGAGACAGGGTCATATGTGGCCAACGTCCTGACTTTC
TRBV30	TRBD1	TRBJ1-5	NA	CAWSVDRGQPQHF	TGTGCCTGGAGTGTGGACAGGGGCCAGCCCCAGCATTTT
TRBV7-9	NA	TRBJ2-7	NA	CASTNLGMVYEQYF	TGTGCCAGCACCAACCTCGGGATGGTCTACGAGCAGTACTTC
TRBV6-6	TRBD1	TRBJ2-1	NA	CASSPRDRGLNEQFF	TGTGCCAGCAGCCCCCGGGACAGGGGGTTGAATGAGCAGTTCTTC
TRBV6-1	TRBD1	TRBJ1-6	medium-sized	CASTRAGTGSSPLHF	TGTGCCAGCACTAGAGCCGGGACAGGGAGTTCACCCCTCCACTTT
TRBV11-3	NA	TRBJ1-1	once	CASSLSIDSEAFF	TGTGCCAGCAGCCTTAGTATAGACAGTGAAGCTTTCTTT
TRBV6-1	NA	TRBJ1-1	NA	CASVVYTEAFF	TGTGCCAGCGTCGTCTACACTGAAGCTTTCTTT
TRBV30	NA	TRBJ1-1	NA	CAWSWEGEAFF	TGTGCCTGGAGTTGGGAGGGAGAAGCTTTCTTT
TRBV30	NA	TRBJ2-2	NA	CACTLGISNTGELFF	TGTGCCTGTACCCTAGGAATTTCGAACACCGGGGAGCTGTTTTTT
TRBV28	TRBD1	TRBJ1-1	NA	CASSFMTGGVGEAFF	TGTGCCAGCAGTTTCATGACAGGGGGAGTAGGTGAAGCTTTCTTT
TRBV6-4	NA	TRBJ2-3	many	CASREGDTQYF	TGTGCCAGCAGGGAGGGAGATACGCAGTATTTT
TRBV2	TRBD2	TRBJ2-5	few	CASTAQLAGAETQYF	TGTGCCAGCACGGCGCAACTAGCGGGAGCGGAGACCCAGTACTTC
TRBV7-9	NA	TRBJ1-1	NA	CASSFSVLNTEAFF	TGTGCCAGCAGCTTCAGCGTTCTGAACACTGAAGCTTTCTTT
TRBV19	NA	TRBJ2-2	few	CASSRDITGELFF	TGTGCCAGTAGTAGGGACATCACCGGGGAGCTGTTTTTT
TRBV29-1	NA	TRBJ1-1	NA	CSSVGGVTTEAFF	TGCAGTTCTGTAGGGGGTGTTACCACTGAAGCTTTCTTT
TRBV30	NA	TRBJ2-1	NA	CAWSVLVNEQFF	TGTGCCTGGAGTGTACTAGTCAATGAGCAGTTCTTC
TRBV7-7	NA	TRBJ2-3	NA	CASSPSTDTQYF	TGTGCCAGCAGCCCTAGCACAGATACGCAGTATTTT